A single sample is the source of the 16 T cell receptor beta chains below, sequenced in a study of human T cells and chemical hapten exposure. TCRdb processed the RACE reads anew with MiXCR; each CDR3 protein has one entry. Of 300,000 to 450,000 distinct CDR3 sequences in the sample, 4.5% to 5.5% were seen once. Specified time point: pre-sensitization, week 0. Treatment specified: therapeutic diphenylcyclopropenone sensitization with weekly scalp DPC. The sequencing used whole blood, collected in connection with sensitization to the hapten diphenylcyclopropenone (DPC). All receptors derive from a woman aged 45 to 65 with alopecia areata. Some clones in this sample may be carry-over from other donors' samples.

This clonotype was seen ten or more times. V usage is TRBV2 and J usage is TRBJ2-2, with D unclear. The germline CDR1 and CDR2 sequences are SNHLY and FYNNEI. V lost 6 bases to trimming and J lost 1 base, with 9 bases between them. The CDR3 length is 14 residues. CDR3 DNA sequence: TGTGCCAGCAGCCTAAGACAGAACACCGGGGAGCTGTTTTTT. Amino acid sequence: CASSLRQNTGELFF.

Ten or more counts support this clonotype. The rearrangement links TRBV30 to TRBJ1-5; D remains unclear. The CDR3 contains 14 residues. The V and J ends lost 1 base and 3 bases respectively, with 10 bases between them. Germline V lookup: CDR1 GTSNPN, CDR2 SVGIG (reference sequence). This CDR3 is CAWSAELANQPQHF. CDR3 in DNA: TGTGCCTGGAGTGCCGAGTTAGCCAATCAGCCCCAGCATTTT. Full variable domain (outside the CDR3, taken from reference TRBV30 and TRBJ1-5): SQTIHQWPATLVQPVGSPLSLECTVEGTSNPNLYWYRQAAGRGLQLLFYSVGIGQISSEVPQNLSASRPQDRQFILSSKKLLLSDSGFYLCAWSAELANQPQHFGDGTRLSIL.

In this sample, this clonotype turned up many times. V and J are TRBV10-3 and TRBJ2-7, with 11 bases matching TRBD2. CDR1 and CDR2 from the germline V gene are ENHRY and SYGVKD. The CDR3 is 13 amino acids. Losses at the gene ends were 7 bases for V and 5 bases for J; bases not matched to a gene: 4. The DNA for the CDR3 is TGTGCCATCAATCGGGGACTAGCGGACGAGCAGTACTTC. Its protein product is CAINRGLADEQYF.

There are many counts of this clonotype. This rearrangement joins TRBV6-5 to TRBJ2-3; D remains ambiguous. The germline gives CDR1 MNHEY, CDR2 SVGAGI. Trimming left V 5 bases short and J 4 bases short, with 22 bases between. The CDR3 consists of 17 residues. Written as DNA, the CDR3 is TGTGCCAGCAGTCGACCCCCCCGGAGAAATTACCCAGATACGCAGTATTTT. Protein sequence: CASSRPPRRNYPDTQYF.

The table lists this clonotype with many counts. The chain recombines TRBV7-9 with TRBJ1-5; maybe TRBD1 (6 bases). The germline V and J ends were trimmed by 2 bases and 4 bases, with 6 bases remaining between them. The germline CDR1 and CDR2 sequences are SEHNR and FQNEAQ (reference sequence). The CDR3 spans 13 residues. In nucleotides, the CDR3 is TGTGCCAGCAGCTTACAGGGGAATCAGCCCCAGCATTTT. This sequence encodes CASSLQGNQPQHF.

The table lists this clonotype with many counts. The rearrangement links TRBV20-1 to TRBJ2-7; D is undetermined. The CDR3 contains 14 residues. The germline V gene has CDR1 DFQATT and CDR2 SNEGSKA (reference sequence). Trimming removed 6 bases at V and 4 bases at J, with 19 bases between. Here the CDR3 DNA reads TGCAGTGCCCCTCAAAGGGCGACTCTTTACGAGCAGTACTTC. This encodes CSAPQRATLYEQYF.

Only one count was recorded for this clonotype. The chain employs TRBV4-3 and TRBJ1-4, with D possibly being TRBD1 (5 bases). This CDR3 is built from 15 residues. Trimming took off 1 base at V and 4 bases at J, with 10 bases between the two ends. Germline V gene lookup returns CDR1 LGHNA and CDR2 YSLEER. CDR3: CASSQGGAVNEKLFF. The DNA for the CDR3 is TGCGCCAGCAGCCAAGGAGGGGCGGTTAATGAAAAACTGTTTTTT.

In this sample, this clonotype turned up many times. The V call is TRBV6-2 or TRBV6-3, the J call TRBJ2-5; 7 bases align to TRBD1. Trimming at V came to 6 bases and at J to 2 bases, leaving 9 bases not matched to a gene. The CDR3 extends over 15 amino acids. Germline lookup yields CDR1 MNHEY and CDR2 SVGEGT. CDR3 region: CASRYSGGQQETQYF. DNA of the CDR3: TGTGCCAGCAGGTATTCAGGGGGTCAGCAAGAGACCCAGTACTTC.

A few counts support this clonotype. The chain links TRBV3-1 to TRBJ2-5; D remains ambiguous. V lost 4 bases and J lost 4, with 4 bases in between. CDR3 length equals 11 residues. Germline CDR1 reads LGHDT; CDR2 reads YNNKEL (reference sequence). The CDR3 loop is CASSRPETQYF. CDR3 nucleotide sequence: TGTGCCAGCAGCCGCCCAGAGACCCAGTACTTC.

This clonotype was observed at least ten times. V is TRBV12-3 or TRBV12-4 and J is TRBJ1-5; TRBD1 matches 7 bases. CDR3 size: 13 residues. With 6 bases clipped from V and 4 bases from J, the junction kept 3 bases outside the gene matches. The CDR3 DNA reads TGTGCCAGCAGCCCACAGGGGAATCAGCCCCAGCATTTT. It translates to CASSPQGNQPQHF.

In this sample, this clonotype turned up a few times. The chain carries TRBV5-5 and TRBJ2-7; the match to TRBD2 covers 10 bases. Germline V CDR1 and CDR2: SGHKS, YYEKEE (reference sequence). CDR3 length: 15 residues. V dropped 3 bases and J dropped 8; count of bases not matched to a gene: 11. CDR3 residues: CASSSPLAGVRKQYF. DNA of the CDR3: TGTGCCAGCAGCTCTCCCCTAGCGGGGGTTCGGAAGCAGTACTTC. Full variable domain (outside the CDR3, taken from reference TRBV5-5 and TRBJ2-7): DAGVTQSPTHLIKTRGQQVTLRCSPISGHKSVSWYQQVLGQGPQFIFQYYEKEERGRGNFPDRFSARQFPNYSSELNVNALLLGDSALYLCASSSPLAGVRKQYFGPGTRLTVT.

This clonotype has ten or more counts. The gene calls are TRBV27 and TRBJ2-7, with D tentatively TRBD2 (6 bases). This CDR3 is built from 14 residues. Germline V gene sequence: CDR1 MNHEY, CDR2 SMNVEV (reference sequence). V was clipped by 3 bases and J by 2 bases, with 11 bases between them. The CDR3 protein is CASSFGGFAYEQYF. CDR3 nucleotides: TGTGCCAGCAGTTTTGGGGGGTTCGCCTACGAGCAGTACTTC.

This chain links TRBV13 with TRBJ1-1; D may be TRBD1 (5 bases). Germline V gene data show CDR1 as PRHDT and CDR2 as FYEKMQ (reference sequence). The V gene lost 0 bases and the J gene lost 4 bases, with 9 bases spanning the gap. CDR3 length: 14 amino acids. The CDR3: CASSLGRRGTEAFF. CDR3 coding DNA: TGTGCCAGCAGCTTAGGCAGGAGGGGCACTGAAGCTTTCTTT.

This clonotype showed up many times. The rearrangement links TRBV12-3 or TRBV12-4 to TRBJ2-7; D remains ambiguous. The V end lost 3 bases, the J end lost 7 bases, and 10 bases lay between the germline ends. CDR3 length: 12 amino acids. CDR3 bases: TGTGCCAGCAGTTTTACAGTCGAGGAGCAGTACTTC. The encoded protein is CASSFTVEEQYF.

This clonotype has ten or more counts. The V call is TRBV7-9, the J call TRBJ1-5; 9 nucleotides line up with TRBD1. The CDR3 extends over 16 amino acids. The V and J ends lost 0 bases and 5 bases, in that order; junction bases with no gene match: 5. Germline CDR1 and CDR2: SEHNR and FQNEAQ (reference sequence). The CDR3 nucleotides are TGTGCCAGCAGCTTAGCGGAGAACAGGGGGCATCAGCCCCAGCATTTT. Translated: CASSLAENRGHQPQHF.

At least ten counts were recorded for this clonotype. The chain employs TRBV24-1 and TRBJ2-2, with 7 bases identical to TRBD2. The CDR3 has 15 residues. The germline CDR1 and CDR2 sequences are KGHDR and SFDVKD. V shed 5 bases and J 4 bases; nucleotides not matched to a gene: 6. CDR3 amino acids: CATSGTGGITGELFF. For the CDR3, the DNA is TGTGCCACCAGTGGGACGGGGGGAATCACCGGGGAGCTGTTTTTT.